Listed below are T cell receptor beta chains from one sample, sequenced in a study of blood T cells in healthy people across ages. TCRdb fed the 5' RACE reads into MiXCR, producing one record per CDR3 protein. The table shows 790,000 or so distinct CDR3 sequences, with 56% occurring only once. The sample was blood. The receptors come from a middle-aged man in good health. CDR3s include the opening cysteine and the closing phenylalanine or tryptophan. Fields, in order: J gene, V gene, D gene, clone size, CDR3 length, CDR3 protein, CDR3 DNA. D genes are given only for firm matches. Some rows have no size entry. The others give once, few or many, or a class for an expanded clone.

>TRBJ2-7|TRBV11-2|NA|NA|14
CASSLELFSYEQYF
TGTGCCAGCAGCTTAGAACTATTCAGCTACGAGCAGTACTTC
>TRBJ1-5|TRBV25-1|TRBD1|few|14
CASRGTGIFQPQHF
TGTGCCAGCAGAGGGACAGGGATCTTTCAGCCCCAGCATTTT
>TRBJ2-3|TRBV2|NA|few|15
CASSEAIGAADTQYF
TGTGCCAGCAGTGAAGCGATAGGGGCGGCAGATACGCAGTATTTT
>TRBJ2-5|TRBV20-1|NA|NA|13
CSAPRLIEETQYF
TGCAGTGCCCCGCGGCTTATCGAAGAGACCCAGTACTTC
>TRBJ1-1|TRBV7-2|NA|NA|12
CASSFLNTEAFF
TGTGCCAGCAGTTTCCTGAACACTGAAGCTTTCTTT
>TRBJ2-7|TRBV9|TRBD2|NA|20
CASSATKAGEIQRSYNEQYF
TGTGCCAGCAGCGCAACCAAAGCGGGAGAAATTCAGCGGTCCTACAATGAGCAGTACTTC
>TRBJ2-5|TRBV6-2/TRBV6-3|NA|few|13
CASSPGEQETQYF
TGTGCCAGCAGTCCCGGGGAACAAGAGACCCAGTACTTC
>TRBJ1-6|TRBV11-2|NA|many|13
CASSLSRSSPLHF
TGTGCCAGCAGCTTGTCGCGTAGTTCACCCCTCCACTTT
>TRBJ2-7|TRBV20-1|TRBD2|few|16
CSASPRLAGTTYEQYF
TGCAGTGCTAGCCCCAGACTAGCGGGAACTACCTACGAGCAGTACTTC
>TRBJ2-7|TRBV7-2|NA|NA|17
CASSLYNTRVSYNEQYF
TGTGCCAGCAGCCTTTACAATACCAGGGTCTCCTACAATGAGCAGTACTTC
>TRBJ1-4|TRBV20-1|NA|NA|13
CSAELGGDEKLFF
TGCAGTGCTGAGCTGGGCGGCGATGAAAAACTGTTTTTT
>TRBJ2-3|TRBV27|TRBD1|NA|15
CASSFRQGRTDTQYF
TGTGCCAGCAGTTTCCGACAGGGCCGCACAGATACGCAGTATTTT
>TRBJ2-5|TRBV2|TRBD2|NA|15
CASSLSAGGRETQYF
TGTGCTAGCAGCCTCTCGGCGGGGGGGCGAGAGACCCAGTACTTC
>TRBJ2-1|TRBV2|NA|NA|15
CASRGAHSSYNEQFF
TGTGCCAGCAGAGGGGCCCATAGCTCCTACAATGAGCAGTTCTTC
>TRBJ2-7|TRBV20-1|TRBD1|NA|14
CSASRDSVSYEQYF
TGCAGTGCTAGCCGGGACAGTGTCTCCTACGAGCAGTACTTC
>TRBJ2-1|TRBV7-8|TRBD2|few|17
CATGPSGASGTDNEQFF
TGTGCCACCGGCCCTAGCGGGGCTAGCGGGACCGACAATGAGCAGTTCTTC
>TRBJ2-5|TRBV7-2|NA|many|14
CASSVGLTGETQYF
TGTGCCAGCAGCGTCGGACTTACCGGGGAGACCCAGTACTTC
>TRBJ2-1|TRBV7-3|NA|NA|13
CASSRSGLNEQFF
TGTGCCAGCAGCCGAAGCGGACTCAATGAGCAGTTCTTC
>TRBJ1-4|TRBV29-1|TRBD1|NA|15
CSVVPGQGTNEKLFF
TGCAGCGTTGTCCCGGGACAGGGGACTAATGAAAAACTGTTTTTT
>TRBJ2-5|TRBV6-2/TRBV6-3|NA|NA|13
CASSDDGAETQYF
TGTGCCAGCAGTGACGACGGGGCAGAGACCCAGTACTTC
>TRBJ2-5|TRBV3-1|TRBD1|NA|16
CASSTYRDRDQETQYF
TGTGCCAGCAGCACGTACCGGGACAGGGACCAAGAGACCCAGTACTTC
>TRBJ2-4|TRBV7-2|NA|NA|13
CASSSISKNIQYF
TGTGCCAGCAGCAGTATTTCCAAAAACATTCAGTACTTC
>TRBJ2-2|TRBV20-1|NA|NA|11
CSAVGAGELFF
TGCAGTGCGGTCGGTGCCGGGGAGCTGTTTTTT
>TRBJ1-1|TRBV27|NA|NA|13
CASSFQTNTEAFF
TGTGCCAGCAGTTTTCAGACGAACACTGAAGCTTTCTTT
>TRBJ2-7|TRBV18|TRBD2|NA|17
CASSPGTSGAKTYEQYF
TGTGCCAGCTCACCGGGGACTAGCGGGGCAAAAACCTACGAGCAGTACTTC
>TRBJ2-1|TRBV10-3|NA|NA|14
CAIRIRDLNNEQFF
TGTGCCATCAGGATCCGGGACCTAAACAATGAGCAGTTCTTC
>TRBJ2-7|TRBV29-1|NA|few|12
CSVRQRADEQYF
TGCAGCGTTCGGCAAAGAGCGGACGAGCAGTACTTC
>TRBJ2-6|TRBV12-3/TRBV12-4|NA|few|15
CASSLYPSGANVLTF
TGTGCCAGCAGTCTTTACCCCTCTGGGGCCAACGTCCTGACTTTC
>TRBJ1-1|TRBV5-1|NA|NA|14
CASSLDEGKTEAFF
TGCGCCAGCAGCTTAGACGAGGGCAAAACTGAAGCTTTCTTT
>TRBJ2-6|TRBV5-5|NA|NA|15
CASSFEGTGANVLTF
TGTGCCAGCAGCTTCGAGGGTACTGGGGCCAACGTCCTGACTTTC
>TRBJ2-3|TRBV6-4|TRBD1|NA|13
CAGSDRDADTQYF
TGTGCCGGCAGTGACAGGGATGCAGATACGCAGTATTTT
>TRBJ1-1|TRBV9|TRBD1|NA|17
CASSVDWVQGGNTEAFF
TGTGCCAGCAGCGTAGATTGGGTACAGGGGGGGAACACTGAAGCTTTCTTT
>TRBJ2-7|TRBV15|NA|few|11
CATRVDYEQYF
TGTGCCACCCGGGTGGACTACGAGCAGTACTTC
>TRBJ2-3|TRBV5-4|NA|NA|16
CASSLEARGPTDTQYF
TGTGCCAGCAGCTTGGAAGCTAGGGGCCCCACAGATACGCAGTATTTT
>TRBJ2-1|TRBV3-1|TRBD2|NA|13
CASSQGLDYEQFF
TGTGCCAGCAGCCAGGGACTAGACTATGAGCAGTTCTTC
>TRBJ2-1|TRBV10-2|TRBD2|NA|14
CASSSAGGPHEQFF
TGCGCCAGCAGCTCAGCGGGAGGGCCTCATGAGCAGTTCTTC
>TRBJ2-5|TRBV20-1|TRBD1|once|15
CSARPRDRTQETQYF
TGCAGTGCTAGACCACGGGACAGAACACAAGAGACCCAGTACTTC
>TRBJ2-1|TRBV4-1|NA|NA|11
CASSQASEQFF
TGCGCCAGCAGCCAAGCTAGTGAGCAGTTCTTC
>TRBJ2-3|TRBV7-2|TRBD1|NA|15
CASSLNRGATDTQYF
TGTGCCAGCAGCTTAAACAGGGGGGCGACAGATACGCAGTATTTT
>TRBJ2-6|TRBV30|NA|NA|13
CAWTRSGANVLTF
TGTGCCTGGACCAGATCTGGGGCCAACGTCCTGACTTTC
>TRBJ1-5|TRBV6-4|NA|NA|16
CASSDTRQASNQPQHF
TGTGCCAGCAGTGACACCCGACAGGCTAGCAATCAGCCCCAGCATTTT
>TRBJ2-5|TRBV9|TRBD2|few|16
CASSGRLAGGGETQYF
TGTGCCAGCAGCGGTCGACTAGCGGGAGGAGGAGAGACCCAGTACTTC
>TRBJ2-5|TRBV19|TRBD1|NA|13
CASRQGTTREQYF
TGTGCCAGCAGACAGGGAACAACGCGTGAGCAGTACTTC
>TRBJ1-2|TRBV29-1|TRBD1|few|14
CSVEEIQGADGYTF
TGCAGCGTTGAAGAGATTCAGGGGGCGGATGGCTACACCTTC
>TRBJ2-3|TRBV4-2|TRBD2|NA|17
CASSQDRSGGSADTQYF
TGTGCCAGCAGCCAAGATAGGAGCGGGGGTTCCGCGGATACGCAGTATTTT
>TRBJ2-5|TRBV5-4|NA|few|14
CASSLPGVQETQYF
TGTGCCAGCAGCTTACCTGGGGTACAAGAGACCCAGTACTTC
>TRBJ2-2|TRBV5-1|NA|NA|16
CASSLTPQPNTGELFF
TGCGCCAGCAGCTTGACACCACAACCGAACACCGGGGAGCTGTTTTTT
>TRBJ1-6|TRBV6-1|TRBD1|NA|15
CASGPRDRSNSPLHF
TGTGCCAGCGGACCTAGGGACAGATCCAATTCACCCCTCCACTTT
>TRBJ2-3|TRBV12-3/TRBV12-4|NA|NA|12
CASSQPPLRPYF
TGTGCCAGCAGCCAACCCCCATTGAGGCCGTATTTT
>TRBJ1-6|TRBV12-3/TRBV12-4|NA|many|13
CASSSSTGSPLHF
TGTGCCAGCAGTTCCTCAACAGGGTCACCCCTCCACTTT
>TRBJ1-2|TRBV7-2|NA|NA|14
CASSNRNRRHGYTF
TGTGCCAGCAGCAATAGGAACCGGCGGCATGGCTACACCTTC
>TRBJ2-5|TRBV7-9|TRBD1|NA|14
CASSHIGGLETQYF
TGTGCCAGCAGCCATATAGGGGGCCTTGAGACCCAGTACTTC
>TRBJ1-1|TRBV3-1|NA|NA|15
CASSQVVAANTEAFF
TGTGCCAGCAGCCAAGTCGTGGCAGCAAACACTGAAGCTTTCTTT
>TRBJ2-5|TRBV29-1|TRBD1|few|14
CSAPGQGAGETQYF
TGCAGCGCCCCGGGACAGGGGGCGGGAGAGACCCAGTACTTC
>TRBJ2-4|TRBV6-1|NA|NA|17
CASKRQAVNIAKNIQYF
TGTGCCAGTAAAAGACAGGCAGTTAATATAGCCAAAAACATTCAGTACTTC
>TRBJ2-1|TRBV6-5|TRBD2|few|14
CASSRTSGSSEQFF
TGTGCCAGCAGCCGGACTAGCGGGAGTTCTGAGCAGTTCTTC
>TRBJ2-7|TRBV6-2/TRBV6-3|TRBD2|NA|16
CASSYPRTSLSYEQYF
TGTGCCAGCAGTTACCCCAGGACTAGCCTCTCCTACGAGCAGTACTTC